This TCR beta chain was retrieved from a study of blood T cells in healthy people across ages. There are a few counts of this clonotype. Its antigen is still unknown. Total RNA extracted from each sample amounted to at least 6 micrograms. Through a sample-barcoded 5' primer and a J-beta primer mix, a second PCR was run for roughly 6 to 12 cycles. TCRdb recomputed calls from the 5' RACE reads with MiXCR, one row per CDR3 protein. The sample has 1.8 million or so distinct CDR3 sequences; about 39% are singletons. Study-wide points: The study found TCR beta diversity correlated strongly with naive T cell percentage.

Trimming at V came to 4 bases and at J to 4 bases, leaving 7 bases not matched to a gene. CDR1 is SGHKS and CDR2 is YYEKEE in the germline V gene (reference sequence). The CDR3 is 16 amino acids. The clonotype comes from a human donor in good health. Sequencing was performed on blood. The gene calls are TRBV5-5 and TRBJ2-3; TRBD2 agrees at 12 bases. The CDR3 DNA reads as TGTGCCAGCAGCCGGGATACTAGCGGGGGGTCAGATACGCAGTATTTT. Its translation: CASSRDTSGGSDTQYF. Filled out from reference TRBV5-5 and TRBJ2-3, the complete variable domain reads DAGVTQSPTHLIKTRGQQVTLRCSPISGHKSVSWYQQVLGQGPQFIFQYYEKEERGRGNFPDRFSARQFPNYSSELNVNALLLGDSALYLCASSRDTSGGSDTQYFGPGTRLTVL.